These 8 T cell receptor beta chains were sequenced from one sample in a study of OX40 agonist ivuxolimab in advanced cancers. Produced via immunoSEQ multiplex PCR; TCRdb's table is partial and in-frame only. The sample lists just under 80,000 clones, approximately 89% occurring once. The sample consisted of CD4+ or CD8+ T cells sorted from blood, taken in a trial of the OX40 agonist ivuxolimab. These TCRs come from an adult with an advanced solid tumor such as melanoma, head and neck, liver or kidney cancer.

The chain recombines TRBV5-1 with TRBJ2-7; D could derive from TRBD1 or TRBD2 (5 bases each). CDR3 size: 14 residues. Per the germline V gene, CDR1 is SGHRS and CDR2 is YFSETQ. V was shortened by 4 bases and J by 2 bases, with 13 bases between the two germline ends. This CDR3 reads CASSISGTTYEQYF. Written as DNA, the CDR3 is TGCGCCAGCAGCATCTCCGGGACCACCTACGAGCAGTACTTC.

Notes on this clone: This clone may be a read error of a much larger clone one base away. The chain joins TRBV11-2 to TRBJ1-3, with D unresolved. CDR1 SGHAT and CDR2 FQNNGV come from the germline V gene. V dropped 5 bases and J dropped 0 bases, with 8 bases sitting between them. The CDR3 runs to 14 residues. This CDR3 is CASSRLSSGNTIYF. As DNA, the CDR3 is TGTGCCAGCAGCCGACTAAGCTCTGGAAACACCATATATTTT.

V usage is TRBV7-2 and J usage is TRBJ1-4; maybe TRBD1 (6 bases). Trimming cost V 5 bases and J 8 bases, with 18 bases left between them. The CDR3 sequence is 15 residues long. CDR1 and CDR2 (germline): SGHTA, FQGNSA. CDR3 in DNA: TGTGCCAGCAGCCCTATGGGAACAGGGACCGAAAAACTGTTTTTT. Translation gives CASSPMGTGTEKLFF.

The chain carries TRBV28 and TRBJ2-7; weak D call: TRBD2 (5 bases). Deletions cut 3 bases from V and 6 bases from J, with 15 bases between. The CDR3 is 14 residues long. Germline CDR1 and CDR2: MDHEN and SYDVKM. In DNA form, the CDR3 reads TGTGCCAGCAGTTTCCCACTAGACGTCAGCGAGCAGTACTTC. It translates to CASSFPLDVSEQYF.

The V call is TRBV27, the J call TRBJ2-7; 11 bases fit TRBD2. Germline V CDR1 and CDR2: MNHEY, SMNVEV (reference sequence). Unmatched junction bases numbered 6, after V lost 6 bases and J lost 2 bases. The CDR3 spans 15 residues. For the CDR3, the DNA is TGTGCCAGCAGCCTCAAACTAGCGGGGGCCTACGAGCAGTACTTC. Residues: CASSLKLAGAYEQYF.

This clone has just one count. The chain couples TRBV7-2 to TRBJ2-7; 10 bases are shared with TRBD1. V was pared by 5 bases and J by 3 bases, with 1 base of the junction left unmatched. Germline CDR1 is SGHTA and CDR2 is FQGNSA. The CDR3 spans 13 residues. The CDR3 sequence: CASSGDRGYEQYF. The CDR3 DNA reads as TGTGCCAGCAGCGGGGACAGGGGCTACGAGCAGTACTTC.

CDR3 bases: TGTGCCAGCAGTTGGGTATGGGGCGCCACTGAAGCTTTCTTT. This codes for CASSWVWGATEAFF. The chain carries TRBV6-6 and TRBJ1-1; perhaps TRBD1 as D (5 bases). This CDR3 spans 14 amino acids. CDR1 and CDR2 from the germline V gene are MNHNY and SVGAGI (reference sequence). V dropped 4 bases and J dropped 4 bases, with 13 bases sitting between them.

This clone occurred once. This chain uses TRBV5-1 with TRBJ2-1, with 14 bases that match TRBD2. Germline-derived CDR1 and CDR2 are SGHRS and YFSETQ. The CDR3 is 16 amino acids. J lost 9 bases, V lost 0 bases, and 5 bases had no gene match. For the CDR3, the DNA is TGCGCCAGCAGCTTGGCGACTAGCGGGAGGGCCACTGAGCAGTTCTTC. It codes for CASSLATSGRATEQFF.